Following are 15 T cell receptor beta chains from one sample sequenced in a study of Graves' ophthalmopathy and Graves' hyperthyroidism. The sequenced template was RNA, covering the TCR beta CDR3 region. HTBI primers served in a first-round RT-PCR, which a second-round multiplex PCR followed. TCRdb ran MiXCR on the multiplex PCR reads and lists one entry per CDR3 protein. Of about 370,000 distinct CDR3 sequences in the sample, around 17% were seen once. The material sequenced was peripheral blood. These receptors were taken from a woman aged 18-29 years with Graves' ophthalmopathy.

This clonotype was counted many times. The chain combines TRBV15 with TRBJ1-2, with TRBD1 identical over 7 bases. Per germline, CDR1 LNHNV and CDR2 YYDKDF (reference sequence). This CDR3 contains 16 residues. V gave up 0 bases and J gave up 6 bases; unmatched junction bases: 10. The CDR3 region is CATSRDNRGWVDGYTF. The DNA of the CDR3 is TGTGCCACCAGCAGAGACAACAGGGGTTGGGTCGATGGCTACACCTTC.

This clonotype was recorded many times. CDR3 residues: CAGYRDREETQYF. DNA for the CDR3: TGTGCCGGATACCGGGACAGGGAAGAGACCCAGTACTTC. The gene calls are TRBV30 and TRBJ2-5; 9 bases align to TRBD1. With V trimmed by 8 bases and J by 3 bases, 7 bases remained unmatched. The CDR3 is 13 residues long. The germline gives CDR1 GTSNPN, CDR2 SVGIG (reference sequence).

This clonotype was seen ten or more times. The genes are TRBV6-2 or TRBV6-3 and TRBJ1-1, with D unclear. The V end lost 7 bases, the J end lost 1 base, and 10 bases lay between the germline ends. The CDR3 extends over 13 amino acids. Germline CDR1 and CDR2: MNHEY and SVGEGT. The CDR3: CASNLAWNTEAFF. The DNA for the CDR3 is TGTGCCAGCAACCTAGCGTGGAACACTGAAGCTTTCTTT.

The rearrangement joins TRBV12-3 or TRBV12-4 to TRBJ1-1; D uncertain. The CDR3 consists of 13 residues. The V gene lost 5 bases and the J gene lost 1 base, with 8 bases spanning the gap. Written as DNA, the CDR3 is TGTGCCAGCAGTGTGATACGGAACACTGAAGCTTTCTTT. Its protein product is CASSVIRNTEAFF.

This clonotype was recorded many times. The rearrangement links TRBV4-2 to TRBJ2-7, with TRBD2 matching 7 bases. Trimming cost V 3 bases and J 5 bases; bases outside gene matches: 19. The CDR3 extends over 18 amino acids. Germline-derived CDR1 and CDR2 are LGHNA and YNFKEQ. The CDR3 bases are TGTGCCAGCAGCCATGCCGCTACCTTAAGCGGGGTGGGGGACGAGCAGTACTTC. Protein: CASSHAATLSGVGDEQYF.

In its sample, this clonotype was seen many times. CDR3 loop: CASSYGWGTPNTEAFF. The CDR3 DNA reads as TGTGCCAGCAGTTACGGTTGGGGGACCCCGAACACTGAAGCTTTCTTT. This rearrangement joins TRBV6-2 or TRBV6-3 to TRBJ1-1; TRBD1 is a possible D gene (5 bases). Germline CDR1 is MNHEY and CDR2 is SVGEGT. Trimming took off 2 bases at V and 1 base at J, with 14 bases between the two ends. This CDR3 region has 16 residues.

This clonotype was seen ten or more times. V gene TRBV7-2 combines with J gene TRBJ1-2, with a tentative D call TRBD1 (5 bases). Trimming removed 1 base at V and 8 bases at J, with 5 bases between. The length of the CDR3 is 11 residues. Germline loops: CDR1 SGHTA, CDR2 FQGNSA. The CDR3 sequence is CASSLGGGYTF. CDR3 nucleotide sequence: TGTGCCAGCAGCTTAGGGGGCGGCTACACCTTC.

This clonotype showed up many times. The chain joins TRBV27 to TRBJ1-2, with a tentative D call TRBD1 (6 bases). CDR3 length: 14 residues. CDR1 MNHEY and CDR2 SMNVEV come from the germline V gene (reference sequence). The V end lost 5 bases, the J end lost 4 bases, and 14 bases lay between the germline ends. The CDR3 sequence is CASSLQGWGYGYTF. Here the CDR3 DNA reads TGTGCCAGCAGTCTACAGGGTTGGGGCTATGGCTACACCTTC.

Ten or more counts support this clonotype. The gene calls are TRBV28 and TRBJ1-1; no clear D. There are 16 residues in the CDR3. V was trimmed by 2 bases and J by 5 bases, leaving 18 bases between them. Germline CDR1 reads MDHEN; CDR2 reads SYDVKM. Here the CDR3 DNA reads TGTGCCAGCAGTTTACTACACTTCGGCCAGTCTACTGAAGCTTTCTTT. It translates to CASSLLHFGQSTEAFF.

This clonotype was picked up many times. The V gene is TRBV3-1, the J gene TRBJ2-2; D not certain. This CDR3 is built from 13 residues. CDR1 is LGHDT, CDR2 YNNKEL, per germline (reference sequence). Trimming took off 1 base at V and 6 bases at J, with 6 bases between the two ends. The CDR3 is CASSQGLAGELFF. The CDR3 coding sequence is TGTGCCAGCAGCCAAGGGCTAGCCGGGGAGCTGTTTTTT.

The V gene is TRBV19, the J gene TRBJ1-5; 7 nucleotides line up with TRBD1. The CDR3 extends over 15 amino acids. J was trimmed by 6 bases and V by 3 bases; bases with no gene match: 8. CDR1 and CDR2 (germline): LNHDA, SQIVND (reference sequence). The CDR3 coding sequence is TGTGCCAGTAGTATGGATACAGGGGTACGTCAGCCCCAGCATTTT. Residues: CASSMDTGVRQPQHF. Full variable domain (remainder filled in from reference TRBV19 and TRBJ1-5): DGGITQSPKYLFRKEGQNVTLSCEQNLNHDAMYWYRQDPGQGLRLIYYSQIVNDFQKGDIAEGYSVSREKKESFPLTVTSAQKNPTAFYLCASSMDTGVRQPQHFGDGTRLSIL.

The table lists this clonotype with many counts. The DNA of the CDR3 is TGTGCCAGCAGTTTTGTCAGGGGTCTTGATCAGCCCCAGCATTTT. Its translation: CASSFVRGLDQPQHF. V is TRBV28 and J is TRBJ1-5; tentatively, D is TRBD1 (6 bases). Germline assignment: CDR1 MDHEN and CDR2 SYDVKM. V was trimmed by 3 bases and J by 5 bases, leaving 14 bases between them. The CDR3 spans 15 residues.

This clonotype was detected many times. The genes are TRBV6-2 or TRBV6-3 and TRBJ2-7; tentatively, D is TRBD2 (5 bases). This CDR3 is built from 15 residues. CDR1 MNHEY and CDR2 SVGEGT come from the germline V gene. Trimming took off 6 bases at V and 0 bases at J, with 15 bases between the two ends. CDR3 nucleotides: TGTGCCAGCAGCTACGAGGGTCTAACCTCCTACGAGCAGTACTTC. Protein product: CASSYEGLTSYEQYF.

This clonotype was counted many times. This sequence joins TRBV6-2 or TRBV6-3 and TRBJ2-2; D is ambiguous. The length of the CDR3 is 16 residues. V lost 2 bases and J 6 bases, leaving 16 bases between the germline ends. CDR1 MNHEY and CDR2 SVGEGT come from the germline V gene. The CDR3 is CASSYPVSSNPGELFF. The DNA of the CDR3 is TGTGCCAGCAGTTACCCGGTCTCTAGTAATCCCGGGGAGCTGTTTTTT.

The CDR3 reads CASSLIAGGDHEQYF. CDR3 bases: TGTGCCAGCAGTCTAATAGCGGGAGGCGACCACGAGCAGTACTTC. V gene TRBV27 combines with J gene TRBJ2-7, with 10 bases identical to TRBD2. Germline V gives CDR1 MNHEY, CDR2 SMNVEV (reference sequence). The trim removed 5 bases at V and 5 bases at J, leaving 9 bases unmatched. The CDR3 extends over 15 amino acids.